Reported below is one T cell receptor (beta chain). This same CDR3 is encoded by further DNA sequences in the sample. V was cut by 4 bases and J by 4 bases, with 5 bases left in between. This CDR3 is 11 amino acids long. Germline values: CDR1 SGHAT, CDR2 FQNNGV. This record belongs to a study of blood T cell repertoires in COVID-19. Study background: PBMCs, B-cell-depleted T cells, or T cells were the source of the cDNA or gDNA that made up the material.

This table comes from immunoSEQ multiplex PCR, and its TCRdb copy is limited to in-frame clones, with some not included. The data hold tens of thousands of clones, with 88% observed a single time. This TCR came from a woman aged 50 to 60 with active or convalescent COVID-19. V and J are TRBV11-2 and TRBJ2-7; D call uncertain. Material for sequencing was peripheral blood. DNA of the CDR3: TGTGCCAGCAGCTCATTTTACGAGCAGTACTTC. This codes for CASSSFYEQYF.